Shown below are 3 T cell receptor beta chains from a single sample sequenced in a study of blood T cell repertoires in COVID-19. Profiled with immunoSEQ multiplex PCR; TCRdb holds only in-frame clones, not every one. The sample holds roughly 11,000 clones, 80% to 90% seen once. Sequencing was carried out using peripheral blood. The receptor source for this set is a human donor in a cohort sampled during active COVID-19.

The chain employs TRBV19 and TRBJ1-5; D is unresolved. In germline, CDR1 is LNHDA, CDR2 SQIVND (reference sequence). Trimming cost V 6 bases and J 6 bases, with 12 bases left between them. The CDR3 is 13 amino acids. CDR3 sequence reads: CASSNRESQPQHF. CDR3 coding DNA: TGTGCCAGTAGCAATAGGGAGAGTCAGCCCCAGCATTTT.

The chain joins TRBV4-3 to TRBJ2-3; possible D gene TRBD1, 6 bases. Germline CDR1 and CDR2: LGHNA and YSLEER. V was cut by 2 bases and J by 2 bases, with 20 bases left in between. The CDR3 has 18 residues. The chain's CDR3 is CASSQLLYTGQITDTQYF. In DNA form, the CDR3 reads TGCGCCAGCAGCCAACTCCTATATACGGGACAAATCACAGATACGCAGTATTTT.

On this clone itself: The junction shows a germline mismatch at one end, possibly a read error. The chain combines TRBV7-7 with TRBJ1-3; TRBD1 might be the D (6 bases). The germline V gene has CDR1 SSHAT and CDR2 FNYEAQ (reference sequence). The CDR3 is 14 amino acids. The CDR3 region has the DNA TGTGCTAGCAGCTTTAATCAGGGGAGGGACACCATATATTTT. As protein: CASSFNQGRDTIYF.